One and the same sample provided the 14 T cell receptor beta chains below, sequenced in a study of blood T cell repertoires in COVID-19. Clones were sequenced by immunoSEQ multiplex PCR, and TCRdb holds only the in-frame ones, with some missing. Of 150,000 to 200,000 clones listed, approximately 89% were seen once; the top ten hold less than 3.5%. The sequenced sample was peripheral blood. These receptors were collected from a man between 70 and 80 years old with acute or convalescent COVID-19.

The chain has TRBV21-1 and TRBJ1-2; no DNA check was done on the table's D call, TRBD1. TRBV21-1 is marked as a pseudogene. This CDR3 has 13 residues. The CDR3 reads CASSMTDNYGYTF. The CDR3 region has the DNA TGTGCCAGCAGCATGACAGATAACTATGGCTACACCTTC.

The V and J genes are TRBV29-1 and TRBJ2-7, with unresolved D. The germline V gene encodes CDR1 SQVTM and CDR2 ANQGSEA. Trimming left V 7 bases short and J 3 bases short, with 16 bases between. This CDR3 is built from 13 residues. Here the CDR3 DNA reads TGCAGCGGCCAAGATTCCACAAACTACGAGCAGTACTTC. Amino acid sequence: CSGQDSTNYEQYF.

The V and J genes are TRBV19 and TRBJ2-2; D is perhaps TRBD2 (6 bases). Trimming shortened V by 7 bases and J by 5 bases, and 11 bases separated the two germline ends. The CDR3 has 13 residues. Germline assignment: CDR1 LNHDA and CDR2 SQIVND (reference sequence). CDR3 DNA: TGTGCCAGTAAGGGACTTTATACCGGGGAGCTGTTTTTT. Its translation is CASKGLYTGELFF.

V gene TRBV7-3 combines with J gene TRBJ2-1; 9 nucleotides agree with TRBD2. V shed 5 bases, J shed 6 bases, and the junction held 8 bases outside the gene matches. CDR3 length equals 15 residues. Germline V CDR1 and CDR2: SGHTA, FQGTGA. The CDR3 sequence is CASSDTGLASNEQFF. CDR3 in DNA: TGTGCCAGCAGCGATACGGGACTAGCTAGCAATGAGCAGTTCTTC.

The chain couples TRBV19 to TRBJ1-5; 7 bases map to TRBD1. CDR1 and CDR2 from the germline V gene are LNHDA and SQIVND (reference sequence). The V and J ends lost 4 bases and 7 bases, in that order; junction bases with no gene match: 13. The CDR3 is made up of 16 amino acids. CDR3 in amino acids: CASSTLSGGHHQPQHF. The CDR3 bases are TGTGCCAGTAGTACGCTTTCAGGGGGACATCACCAGCCCCAGCATTTT.

The chain carries TRBV4-2 and TRBJ1-1, with D hard to call. Trimming took 1 base from V and 3 from J, leaving 12 bases between them. The germline V gene encodes CDR1 LGHNA and CDR2 YNFKEQ. This CDR3 has 15 residues. The chain's CDR3 is CASSQGVGRDTEAFF. CDR3 nucleotide sequence: TGTGCCAGCAGCCAAGGGGTTGGCCGGGACACTGAAGCTTTCTTT.

The rearrangement joins TRBV28 to TRBJ2-5; 7 positions agree with TRBD1. The V gene end was trimmed by 3 bases and the J gene end by 0 bases; junction bases not matched to a gene: 10. This CDR3 comprises 17 residues. CDR1 and CDR2 (germline): MDHEN, SYDVKM. In DNA, the CDR3 is TGTGCCAGCAGTTTTCCGGAAGGGGGCGACTACCAAGAGACCCAGTACTTC. As protein: CASSFPEGGDYQETQYF.

In this sample, this clone turned up a few times. This sequence joins TRBV9 and TRBJ2-5; a weak D match, TRBD1 (7 bases). Trimming stripped 2 bases from V and 5 bases from J, with 16 bases between. Germline-derived CDR1 and CDR2 are SGDLS and YYNGEE. The CDR3 consists of 15 residues. In DNA, the CDR3 is TGTGCCAGCAGCGTTGCCCAGGGGGGCGAGGAGACCCAGTACTTC. Translation gives CASSVAQGGEETQYF. The entire variable domain, with the rest obtained from reference TRBV9 and TRBJ2-5, is as follows: DSGVTQTPKHLITATGQRVTLRCSPRSGDLSVYWYQQSLDQGLQFLIQYYNGEERAKGNILERFSAQQFPDLHSELNLSSLELGDSALYFCASSVAQGGEETQYFGPGTRLLVL.

V is TRBV7-9 and J is TRBJ2-5; tentatively, D is TRBD1 (6 bases). This CDR3 is built from 16 residues. Germline V gene lookup returns CDR1 SEHNR and CDR2 FQNEAQ (reference sequence). Trimming removed 4 bases at V and 5 bases at J, with 20 bases between. This CDR3 is CASSSRTVPMRETQYF. CDR3 nucleotide sequence: TGTGCCAGCAGCTCCCGGACAGTGCCCATGAGGGAGACCCAGTACTTC.

The chain combines TRBV27 with TRBJ1-6; 11 positions agree with TRBD1. V lost 6 bases and J lost 15; bases outside the gene matches: 16. Germline CDR1 MNHEY, CDR2 SMNVEV (reference sequence). This CDR3 region has 16 residues. In nucleotides, the CDR3 is TGTGCCAGCAGCCCAAGGGACAGGGGGTTTCCTTCGCACCTCCACTTT. This encodes CASSPRDRGFPSHLHF.

The chain links TRBV4-3 to TRBJ2-3; TRBD2 aligns across 9 bases. From germline, CDR1 is LGHNA and CDR2 YSLEER. V shed 1 base, J shed 4 bases, and the junction held 12 bases outside the gene matches. There are 18 residues in the CDR3. The chain's CDR3 is CASSQALSAGGRPDTQYF. CDR3 DNA: TGCGCCAGCAGCCAAGCGCTGTCTGCGGGGGGGAGGCCAGATACGCAGTATTTT.

The chain links TRBV7-3 to TRBJ2-2; 7 bases align to TRBD2. CDR3 size: 13 residues. The germline V gene has CDR1 SGHTA and CDR2 FQGTGA. Germline trimming cut 5 bases from V and 6 bases from J; bases unmatched to any gene: 3. The CDR3 DNA sequence: TGTGCCAGCAGCCGTGCGGGGGCCGGGGAGCTGTTTTTT. Translation: CASSRAGAGELFF.

The rearrangement uses TRBV4-1 and TRBJ2-1; no definite D call. Germline loops: CDR1 MGHRA, CDR2 YSYEKL. The V gene lost 1 base and the J gene lost 10 bases, with 8 bases spanning the gap. The CDR3 has 12 residues. The CDR3 region has the DNA TGCGCCAGCAGCCAAGCGTATGGCGAGCAGTTCTTC. It specifies CASSQAYGEQFF.

In this sample, this clone turned up a few times. The J gene is TRBJ1-2, the V gene TRBV29-1; 8 bases match TRBD1. After removal of 6 bases from V and 2 bases from J, the junction contained 5 bases not matched to a gene. CDR3 size: 13 residues. Germline V gene sequence: CDR1 SQVTM, CDR2 ANQGSEA. The CDR3 sequence is CSVETGGNYGYTF. CDR3 bases: TGCAGCGTCGAAACAGGGGGGAACTATGGCTACACCTTC.